The T cell receptor (beta chain) described here comes from a study of blood T cells in healthy people across ages. This CDR3 contains 17 residues. V lost 4 bases to trimming and J lost 6 bases; unmatched junction nucleotides: 13. The germline gives CDR1 LGHDT, CDR2 YNNKEL (reference sequence). For the second PCR, which ran for about 7 to 12 cycles, a sample-barcoded 5' primer and a J-beta primer mix were used. MiXCR, run by TCRdb on the 5' RACE reads, gives a single entry per CDR3 protein. This table has about 400,000 distinct CDR3 sequences, approximately 52% appearing once. The source of this sequence is a man in his sixties in good health. The sample consisted of blood. The chain has TRBV3-1 and TRBJ2-1; 9 positions match TRBD2. The CDR3 spells CASSLVAGAPRGNEQFF. CDR3 nucleotide sequence: TGTGCCAGCAGCCTAGTAGCGGGGGCCCCCAGGGGCAATGAGCAGTTCTTC.